The 20 T cell receptor beta chains below were found in one sample sequenced in a study of blood T cells in healthy people across ages. PCR was performed a second time for about 6 to 12 cycles using a sample-barcoded 5' primer and a J-beta primer mix. TCRdb re-derived calls from the 5' RACE reads in MiXCR, one entry per CDR3 protein. This sample has about 1,400,000 distinct CDR3 sequences, with 55% to 75% found just once. The sample comprised blood. The receptors here all came from a man aged 18 to 29 in good health.

The chain is built from TRBV30 and TRBJ2-2; weak D call: TRBD2 (6 bases). Germline CDR1 GTSNPN, CDR2 SVGIG (reference sequence). V lost 2 bases, J lost 6 bases, and 10 bases lay in between. This CDR3 is built from 13 residues. This CDR3 reads CAWSSTGAGELFF. DNA for the CDR3: TGTGCCTGGAGTTCGACGGGGGCCGGGGAGCTGTTTTTT.

This clonotype was recorded a few times. The chain joins TRBV7-9 to TRBJ2-5; possibly TRBD1 for D (5 bases). Germline lookup yields CDR1 SEHNR and CDR2 FQNEAQ (reference sequence). The CDR3 runs 13 residues. With 5 bases removed from V and 4 bases from J, the gap between germline ends came to 11 bases. The CDR3 nucleotides are TGTGCCAGCAGCCAAACTGACAGAGAGACCCAGTACTTC. Amino acid sequence: CASSQTDRETQYF.

This clonotype was seen a few times. The CDR3 reads CASSPRGETYEQYF. The CDR3 nucleotides are TGTGCCAGCAGCCCGCGGGGGGAAACCTACGAGCAGTACTTC. The chain couples TRBV7-9 to TRBJ2-7, with 8 positions matching TRBD2. This CDR3 region has 14 residues. Germline trimming cut 5 bases from V and 2 bases from J; bases unmatched to any gene: 5. CDR1 and CDR2 from the germline V gene are SEHNR and FQNEAQ (reference sequence). Looking up the rest from reference TRBV7-9 and TRBJ2-7 gives the full variable domain: DTGVSQNPRHKITKRGQNVTFRCDPISEHNRLYWYRQTLGQGPEFLTYFQNEAQLEKSRLLSDRFSAERPKGSFSTLEIQRTEQGDSAMYLCASSPRGETYEQYFGPGTRLTVT.

There are a few counts of this clonotype. The chain links TRBV5-1 to TRBJ2-7, with D tentatively TRBD1 (6 bases). The CDR3 has 14 amino acids. V was shortened by 3 bases and J by 0 bases, with 10 bases between the two germline ends. CDR1 SGHRS and CDR2 YFSETQ come from the germline V gene. DNA of the CDR3: TGCGCCAGCAGCTGGCAGGGGACCTCCTACGAGCAGTACTTC. This encodes CASSWQGTSYEQYF.

The rearrangement uses TRBV7-6 and TRBJ2-1; TRBD2 matches at 7 bases. This CDR3 region has 16 residues. CDR1 SGHVS and CDR2 FNYEAQ come from the germline V gene. The V and J ends lost 7 bases and 2 bases, in that order; junction bases with no gene match: 11. CDR3 amino acids: CASTGGFGPAYNEQFF. The DNA of the CDR3 is TGTGCCAGCACCGGGGGGTTTGGCCCCGCCTACAATGAGCAGTTCTTC. Based on the CDR3 plus reference TRBV7-6 and TRBJ2-1, the full variable domain is GAGVSQSPRYKVTKRGQDVALRCDPISGHVSLYWYRQALGQGPEFLTYFNYEAQQDKSGLPNDRFSAERPEGSISTLTIQRTEQRDSAMYRCASTGGFGPAYNEQFFGPGTRLTVL.

The rearrangement joins TRBV4-2 to TRBJ2-7; 14 positions match TRBD2. V dropped 0 bases and J dropped 1; count of bases not matched to a gene: 8. The CDR3 spans 19 residues. Germline lookup yields CDR1 LGHNA and CDR2 YNFKEQ. The CDR3 DNA reads TGTGCCAGCAGCCAAGACCCGGGACTAGCGGGGGTGGTGTCCTACGAGCAGTACTTC. Amino acid sequence: CASSQDPGLAGVVSYEQYF.

This clonotype showed up just a few times. For the CDR3, the DNA is TGCGCCAGCCGGCATCTGGGCGCTGGGAAAGGCTACACCTTC. Translation gives CASRHLGAGKGYTF. The chain links TRBV4-1 to TRBJ1-2; no definite D call. Germline V gene lookup returns CDR1 MGHRA and CDR2 YSYEKL. There are 14 residues in the CDR3. Trimming removed 8 bases at V and 8 bases at J, with 21 bases between.

This clonotype has only a few counts. The chain combines TRBV7-9 with TRBJ1-3; TRBD1 matches 7 bases. CDR3 length: 13 residues. Germline assignment: CDR1 SEHNR and CDR2 FQNEAQ (reference sequence). V was pared by 6 bases and J by 4 bases, with 3 bases of the junction left unmatched. The CDR3 DNA follows: TGTGCCAGCAGGACAGGGTCGGGAAACACCATATATTTT. It codes for CASRTGSGNTIYF.

V gene TRBV6-5 combines with J gene TRBJ1-1, with 10 bases aligning to TRBD1. Germline V gives CDR1 MNHEY, CDR2 SVGAGI. The CDR3 loop spans 15 amino acids. The V gene end was trimmed by 2 bases and the J gene end by 8 bases; junction bases not matched to a gene: 8. The chain's CDR3 is CASSYLRQGASEAFF. As DNA, the CDR3 is TGTGCCAGCAGTTACCTAAGACAGGGGGCTTCAGAAGCTTTCTTT.

V and J are TRBV10-2 and TRBJ1-5; TRBD1 aligns across 9 bases. The CDR3 totals 14 residues. The V segment lost 7 bases and the J segment 4 bases; nucleotides outside the gene matches: 5. Germline-derived CDR1 and CDR2 are WSHSY and SAAADI. The CDR3 coding sequence is TGCGCCAGCAATACAGGGGGCGGGAATCAGCCCCAGCATTTT. Its protein product is CASNTGGGNQPQHF.

This chain uses TRBV11-2 with TRBJ2-3, with D unclear. This CDR3 has 11 residues. Germline V CDR1 and CDR2: SGHAT, FQNNGV. The V and J ends lost 5 bases and 6 bases respectively, with 6 bases between them. The DNA for the CDR3 is TGTGCCAGCAGCATGTTGGATACGCAGTATTTT. Translation gives CASSMLDTQYF.

This clonotype was counted a few times. The gene calls are TRBV5-6 and TRBJ2-1; 9 positions agree with TRBD1. Trimming cost V 3 bases and J 7 bases; bases outside gene matches: 8. The CDR3 sequence is 15 residues long. Germline CDR1 and CDR2: SGHDT and YYEEEE. This CDR3 is CASSSPGQGKNEQFF. CDR3 DNA sequence: TGTGCCAGCAGCTCCCCGGGACAGGGCAAAAATGAGCAGTTCTTC.

The CDR3 sequence is CAISGREGITDTQYF. In nucleotides, the CDR3 is TGTGCCATCTCGGGAAGAGAAGGGATCACAGATACGCAGTATTTT. J is TRBJ2-3 and V is TRBV7-9, with D possibly TRBD2 on 5 matching bases. With 10 bases removed from V and 2 bases from J, the gap between germline ends came to 19 bases. This CDR3 is 15 amino acids long. Germline V CDR1 and CDR2: SEHNR, FQNEAQ (reference sequence).

On this clonotype itself: A read error is possible here, since a much larger clone lies one base away. The V gene is TRBV6-6, the J gene TRBJ2-4; possible D gene TRBD1, 6 bases. TRBJ2-7 matches the DNA end more closely, so the J call is doubtful. Germline assignment: CDR1 MNHNY and CDR2 SVGAGI (reference sequence). This CDR3 has 11 residues. CDR3 sequence: CANSYRDEQYF. In DNA, the CDR3 is TGTGCCAACAGTTACAGGGACGAGCAGTACTTC.

As to this clonotype: Relative to the germline gene, one junction end is altered; a read error may explain this. The chain links TRBV7-9 to TRBJ2-1, with a tentative D call TRBD2 (5 bases). Germline V lookup: CDR1 SEHNR, CDR2 FQNEAQ (reference sequence). The CDR3 consists of 15 residues. The CDR3 nucleotides are TGTGCCAGCAGCTTAGTAAGCGGCCCCTACAATGAGCAGCTCTTC. Protein sequence: CASSLVSGPYNEQLF.

The rearrangement joins TRBV5-6 to TRBJ2-5, with D possibly being TRBD2 (5 bases). Near its end, the DNA agrees better with TRBJ2-1, so the J call may be wrong. Germline CDR1 reads SGHDT; CDR2 reads YYEEEE. This CDR3 has 14 amino acids. CDR3 bases: TGTGCCAGCAGCCCCCTTCCCAAGGGAGAGACCCAGTTCTTC. Its translation is CASSPLPKGETQFF.

V is TRBV20-1 and J is TRBJ2-3; 8 nucleotides agree with TRBD2. CDR1 DFQATT and CDR2 SNEGSKA come from the germline V gene (reference sequence). The CDR3 extends over 15 amino acids. After removal of 3 bases from V and 2 bases from J, the junction contained 7 bases not matched to a gene. This CDR3 reads CSASVGREDTDTQYF. The CDR3 coding sequence is TGCAGTGCTAGTGTGGGGCGGGAGGACACAGATACGCAGTATTTT.

The chain's CDR3 is CASLGPGADTQYF. Here the CDR3 DNA reads TGTGCCAGCCTCGGCCCCGGGGCAGATACGCAGTATTTT. This rearrangement joins TRBV28 to TRBJ2-3; TRBD2 is a possible D gene (5 bases). V was pared by 8 bases and J by 4 bases, with 13 bases between. From germline, CDR1 is MDHEN and CDR2 SYDVKM. CDR3 length: 13 amino acids. Drawing the rest from reference TRBV28 and TRBJ2-3, the complete variable domain is DVKVTQSSRYLVKRTGEKVFLECVQDMDHENMFWYRQDPGLGLRLIYFSYDVKMKEKGDIPEGYSVSREKKERFSLILESASTNQTSMYLCASLGPGADTQYFGPGTRLTVL.

J is TRBJ2-3 and V is TRBV6-5; TRBD2 matches 14 bases. The CDR3 totals 15 residues. Germline V gene lookup returns CDR1 MNHEY and CDR2 SVGAGI. The CDR3 DNA reads as TGTGTCACGGGACTAGCGGGAGTTCCCCCAGATACGCAGTATTTT. Its protein product is CVTGLAGVPPDTQYF.

This clonotype was observed a few times. V usage is TRBV27 and J usage is TRBJ2-3; D is unclear. V was shortened by 4 bases and J by 1 base, with 6 bases between the two germline ends. This CDR3 comprises 13 residues. The germline gives CDR1 MNHEY, CDR2 SMNVEV (reference sequence). The CDR3 region is CASSYFRTDTQYF. CDR3 DNA sequence: TGTGCCAGCAGTTATTTCCGCACAGATACGCAGTATTTT.